Presented here are 5 T cell receptor beta chains from one specimen sequenced in a study of blood T cell repertoires in COVID-19. This table comes from immunoSEQ multiplex PCR, and its TCRdb copy is limited to in-frame clones, with some not included. The profile shows some 120,000 clones, roughly 80% of them singletons. The source material was peripheral blood. Receptors were obtained from a woman aged 25 to 39 who had recovered from COVID-19.

This chain joins TRBV12-5 and TRBJ1-6; 9 bases match TRBD1. From germline, CDR1 is LGHNT and CDR2 FRNRAP. Losses at the gene ends were 0 bases for V and 0 bases for J; bases not matched to a gene: 6. The CDR3 is 19 residues long. CDR3 in DNA: TGTGCTAGTGGTTTGGTCCGCACAGGGGGCAGCTCCTATAATTCACCCCTCCACTTT. The encoded protein is CASGLVRTGGSSYNSPLHF.

The chain couples TRBV6-1 to TRBJ1-2; possible D gene TRBD1, 5 bases. Germline CDR1 reads MNHNS; CDR2 reads SASEGT. The CDR3 has 15 residues. V lost 2 bases to trimming and J lost 4 bases, with 14 bases between them. CDR3 nucleotides: TGTGCCAGCAGTGAACCTAGACAGTCTAGCTATGGCTACACCTTC. Translating gives CASSEPRQSSYGYTF.

V gene TRBV6-5 combines with J gene TRBJ1-1, with a tentative D call TRBD1 (6 bases). The CDR3 is 12 amino acids. Germline V gives CDR1 MNHEY, CDR2 SVGAGI. Trimming cost V 5 bases and J 6 bases, with 10 bases left between them. CDR3 sequence: CASSNGQSEAFF. Here the CDR3 DNA reads TGTGCCAGCAGTAACGGACAGTCTGAAGCTTTCTTT.

The V gene is TRBV25-1, the J gene TRBJ2-5, with D possibly being TRBD1 (5 bases). V lost 5 bases and J lost 4, with 17 bases in between. The CDR3 loop spans 15 amino acids. Germline CDR1 and CDR2: MGHDK and SYGVNS. CDR3 residues: CASSPVSFQGETQYF. The CDR3 nucleotides read TGTGCCAGCAGTCCAGTTTCGTTTCAGGGAGAGACCCAGTACTTC.

This clone was recorded once. The chain carries TRBV5-8 and TRBJ1-2; no definite D call. The germline CDR1 and CDR2 sequences are SGHTS and YDEGEE. The CDR3 has 11 residues. Trimming removed 1 base at V and 7 bases at J, with 5 bases between. CDR3 in DNA: TGTGCCAGCAGCTTGACGGTTGGCTACACCTTC. Translated: CASSLTVGYTF.